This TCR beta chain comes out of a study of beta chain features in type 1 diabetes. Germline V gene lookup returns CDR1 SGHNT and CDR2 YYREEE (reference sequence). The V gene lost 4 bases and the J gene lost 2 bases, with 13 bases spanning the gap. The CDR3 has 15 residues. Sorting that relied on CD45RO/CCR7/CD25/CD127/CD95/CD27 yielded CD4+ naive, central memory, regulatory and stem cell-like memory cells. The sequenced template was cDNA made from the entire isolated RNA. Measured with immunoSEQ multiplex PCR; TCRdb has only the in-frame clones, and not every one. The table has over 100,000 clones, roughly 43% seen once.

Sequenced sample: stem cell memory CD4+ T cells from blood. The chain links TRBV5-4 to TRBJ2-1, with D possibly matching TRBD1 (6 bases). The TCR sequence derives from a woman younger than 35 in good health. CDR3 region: CASSPHRATYNEQFF. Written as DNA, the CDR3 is TGTGCCAGCAGCCCCCACAGGGCTACCTACAATGAGCAGTTCTTC.